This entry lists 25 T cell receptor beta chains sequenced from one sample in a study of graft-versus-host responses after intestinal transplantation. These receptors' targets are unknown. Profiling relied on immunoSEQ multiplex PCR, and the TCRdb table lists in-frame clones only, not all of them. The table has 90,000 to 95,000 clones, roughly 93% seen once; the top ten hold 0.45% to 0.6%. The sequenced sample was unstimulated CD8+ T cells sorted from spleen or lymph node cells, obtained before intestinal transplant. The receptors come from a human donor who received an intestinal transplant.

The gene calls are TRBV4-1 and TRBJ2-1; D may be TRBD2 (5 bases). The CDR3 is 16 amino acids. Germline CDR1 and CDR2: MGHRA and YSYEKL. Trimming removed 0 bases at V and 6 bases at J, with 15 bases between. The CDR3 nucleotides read TGCGCCAGCAGCCAAGATCTAACTAGTTCTTCCAATGAGCAGTTCTTC. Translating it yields CASSQDLTSSSNEQFF.

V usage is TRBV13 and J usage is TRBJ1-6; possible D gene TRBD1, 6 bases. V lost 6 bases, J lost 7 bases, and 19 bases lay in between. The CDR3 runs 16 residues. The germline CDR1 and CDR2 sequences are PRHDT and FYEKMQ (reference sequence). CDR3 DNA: TGTGCCAGCAGTTTGGACAGCAACTCACGAAATTCACCCCTCCACTTT. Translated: CASSLDSNSRNSPLHF.

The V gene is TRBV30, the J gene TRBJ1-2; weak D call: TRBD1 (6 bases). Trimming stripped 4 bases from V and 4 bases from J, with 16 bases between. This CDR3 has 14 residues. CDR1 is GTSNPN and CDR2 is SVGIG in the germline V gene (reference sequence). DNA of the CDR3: TGTGCCTGGATTATACGGACAGTTCCCTATGGCTACACCTTC. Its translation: CAWIIRTVPYGYTF.

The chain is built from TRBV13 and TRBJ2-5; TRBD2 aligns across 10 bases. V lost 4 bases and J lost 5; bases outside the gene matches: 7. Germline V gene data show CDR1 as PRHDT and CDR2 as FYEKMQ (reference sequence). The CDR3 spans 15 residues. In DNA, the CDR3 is TGTGCCAGCAGCTCGCTAGCGGGAGCGGATGAGACCCAGTACTTC. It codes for CASSSLAGADETQYF.

CDR3 in DNA: TGTGCCAGCAGCTTGGATGGGAGTGAAGCTTTCTTT. It translates to CASSLDGSEAFF. The chain combines TRBV5-8 with TRBJ1-1; no clear D gene. Germline CDR1 SGHTS, CDR2 YDEGEE. The CDR3 contains 12 residues. V lost 0 bases to trimming and J lost 7 bases, with 7 bases between them.

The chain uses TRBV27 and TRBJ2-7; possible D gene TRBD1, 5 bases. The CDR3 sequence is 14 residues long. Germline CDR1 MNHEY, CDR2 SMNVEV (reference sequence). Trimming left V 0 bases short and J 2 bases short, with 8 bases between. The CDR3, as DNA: TGTGCCAGCAGTTTATCGACAGCCCCCTACGAGCAGTACTTC. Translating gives CASSLSTAPYEQYF.

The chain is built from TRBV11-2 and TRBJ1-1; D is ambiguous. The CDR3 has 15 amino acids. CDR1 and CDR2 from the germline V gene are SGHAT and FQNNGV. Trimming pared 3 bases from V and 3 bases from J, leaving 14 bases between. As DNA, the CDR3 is TGTGCCAGCAGCTTCTCGGGAGGGCGGGACACTGAAGCTTTCTTT. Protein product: CASSFSGGRDTEAFF.

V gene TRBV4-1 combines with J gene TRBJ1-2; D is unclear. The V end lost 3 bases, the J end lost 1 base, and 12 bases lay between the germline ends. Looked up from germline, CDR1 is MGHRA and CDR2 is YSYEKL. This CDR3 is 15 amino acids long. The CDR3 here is CASSHSTGNNYGYTF. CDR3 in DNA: TGCGCCAGCAGCCATAGTACCGGGAATAACTATGGCTACACCTTC.

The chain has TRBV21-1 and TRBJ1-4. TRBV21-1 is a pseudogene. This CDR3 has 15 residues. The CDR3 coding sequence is TGTGCCAGCAGCAAAGTGGAGGACTCGAATGAAAAACTGTTTTTT. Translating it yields CASSKVEDSNEKLFF.

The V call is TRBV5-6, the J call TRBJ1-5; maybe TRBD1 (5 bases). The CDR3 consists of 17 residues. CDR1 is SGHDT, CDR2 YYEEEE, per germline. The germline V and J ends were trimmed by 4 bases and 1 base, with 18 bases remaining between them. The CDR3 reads CASSTLVGQGSNQPQHF. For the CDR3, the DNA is TGTGCCAGCAGCACGCTTGTGGGGCAGGGCAGCAATCAGCCCCAGCATTTT.

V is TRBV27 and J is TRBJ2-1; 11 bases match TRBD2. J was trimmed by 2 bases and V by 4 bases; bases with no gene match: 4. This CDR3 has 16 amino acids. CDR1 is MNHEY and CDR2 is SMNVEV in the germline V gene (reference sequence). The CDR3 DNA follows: TGTGCCAGCAGTTCCGGGACTAGCGGCACCTACAATGAGCAGTTCTTC. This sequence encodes CASSSGTSGTYNEQFF.

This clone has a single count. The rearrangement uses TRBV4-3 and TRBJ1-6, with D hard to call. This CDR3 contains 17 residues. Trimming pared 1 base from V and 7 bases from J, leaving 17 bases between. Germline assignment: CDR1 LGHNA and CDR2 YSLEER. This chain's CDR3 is CASSQGAGGFGNSPLHF. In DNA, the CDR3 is TGCGCCAGCAGCCAAGGTGCTGGCGGTTTTGGGAATTCACCCCTCCACTTT.

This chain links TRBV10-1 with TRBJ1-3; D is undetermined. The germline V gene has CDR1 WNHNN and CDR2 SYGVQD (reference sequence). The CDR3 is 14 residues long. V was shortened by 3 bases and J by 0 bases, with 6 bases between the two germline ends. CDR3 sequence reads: CASSEELSGNTIYF. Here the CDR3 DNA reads TGCGCCAGCAGTGAAGAACTCTCTGGAAACACCATATATTTT.

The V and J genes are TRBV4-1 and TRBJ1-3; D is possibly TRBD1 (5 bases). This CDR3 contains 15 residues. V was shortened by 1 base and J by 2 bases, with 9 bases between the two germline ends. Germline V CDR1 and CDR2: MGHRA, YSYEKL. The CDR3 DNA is TGCGCCAGCAGCCAAGGGACGGGGGCTGGAAACACCATATATTTT. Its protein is CASSQGTGAGNTIYF.

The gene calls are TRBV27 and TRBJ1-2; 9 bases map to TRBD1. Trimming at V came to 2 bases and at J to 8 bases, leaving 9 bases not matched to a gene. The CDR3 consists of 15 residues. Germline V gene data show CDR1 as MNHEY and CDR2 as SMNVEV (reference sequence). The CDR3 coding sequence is TGTGCCAGCAGTTTACTACCACAGGGGGCCAGGGGCTACACCTTC. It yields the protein CASSLLPQGARGYTF.

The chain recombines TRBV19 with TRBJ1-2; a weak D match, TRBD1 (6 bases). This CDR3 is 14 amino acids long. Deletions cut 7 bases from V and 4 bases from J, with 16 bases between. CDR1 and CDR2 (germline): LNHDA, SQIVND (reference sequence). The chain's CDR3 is CASMLGQGTYGYTF. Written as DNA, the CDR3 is TGTGCCAGTATGCTGGGTCAGGGGACCTATGGCTACACCTTC.

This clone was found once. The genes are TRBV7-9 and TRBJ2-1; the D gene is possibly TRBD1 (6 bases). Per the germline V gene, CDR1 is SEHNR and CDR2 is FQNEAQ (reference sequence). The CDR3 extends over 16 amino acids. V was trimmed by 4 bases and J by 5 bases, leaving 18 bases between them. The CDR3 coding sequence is TGTGCCAGCAGCTGGGGGCCAGGGAGTACACACAATGAGCAGTTCTTC. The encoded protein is CASSWGPGSTHNEQFF.

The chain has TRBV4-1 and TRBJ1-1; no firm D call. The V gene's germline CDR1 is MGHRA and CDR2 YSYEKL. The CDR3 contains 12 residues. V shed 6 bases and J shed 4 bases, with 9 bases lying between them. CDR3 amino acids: CASSYRGTEAFF. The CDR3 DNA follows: TGCGCCAGCAGTTACCGGGGCACTGAAGCTTTCTTT.

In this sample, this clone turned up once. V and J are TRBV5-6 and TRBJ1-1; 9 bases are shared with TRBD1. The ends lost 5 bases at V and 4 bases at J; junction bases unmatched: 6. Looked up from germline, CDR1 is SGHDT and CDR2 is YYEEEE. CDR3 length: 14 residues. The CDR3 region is CASREGQGVTEAFF. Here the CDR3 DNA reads TGTGCCAGCAGGGAGGGACAGGGAGTCACTGAAGCTTTCTTT.

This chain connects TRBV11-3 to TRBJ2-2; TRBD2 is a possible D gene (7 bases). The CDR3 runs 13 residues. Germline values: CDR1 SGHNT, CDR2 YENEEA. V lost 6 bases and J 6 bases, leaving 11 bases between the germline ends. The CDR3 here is CASRQGGAGELFF. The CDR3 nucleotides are TGTGCCAGCAGACAAGGGGGGGCCGGGGAGCTGTTTTTT.

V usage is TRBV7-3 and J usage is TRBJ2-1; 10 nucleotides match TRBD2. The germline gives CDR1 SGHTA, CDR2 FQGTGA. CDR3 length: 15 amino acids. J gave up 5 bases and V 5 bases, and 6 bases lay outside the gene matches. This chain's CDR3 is CASSHGLAEDNEQFF. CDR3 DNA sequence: TGTGCCAGCAGCCACGGACTAGCGGAGGACAATGAGCAGTTCTTC.

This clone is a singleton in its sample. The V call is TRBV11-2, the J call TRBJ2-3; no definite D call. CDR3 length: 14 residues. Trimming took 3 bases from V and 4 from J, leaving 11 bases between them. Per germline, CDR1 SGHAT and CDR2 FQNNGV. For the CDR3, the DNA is TGTGCCAGCAGCTTTGGATTAGCTCCAGATACGCAGTATTTT. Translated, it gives CASSFGLAPDTQYF. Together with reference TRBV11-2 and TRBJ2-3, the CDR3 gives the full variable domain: EAGVAQSPRYKIIEKRQSVAFWCNPISGHATLYWYQQILGQGPKLLIQFQNNGVVDDSQLPKDRFSAERLKGVDSTLKIQPAKLEDSAVYLCASSFGLAPDTQYFGPGTRLTVL.

CDR3 region: CASSQDLDISYEQYF. Written as DNA, the CDR3 is TGCGCCAGCAGCCAAGATCTGGACATCTCCTACGAGCAGTACTTC. The chain recombines TRBV4-3 with TRBJ2-7, with D perhaps matching TRBD1 (5 bases). The germline CDR1 and CDR2 sequences are LGHNA and YSLEER. Trimming shortened V by 0 bases and J by 0 bases, and 9 bases separated the two germline ends. The CDR3 consists of 15 residues.

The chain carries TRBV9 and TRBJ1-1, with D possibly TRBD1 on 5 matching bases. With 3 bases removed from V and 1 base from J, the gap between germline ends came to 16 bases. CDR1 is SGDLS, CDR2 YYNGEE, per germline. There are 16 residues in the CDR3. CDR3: CASSASRQFSNTEAFF. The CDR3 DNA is TGTGCCAGCAGCGCGTCCAGACAGTTCTCGAACACTGAAGCTTTCTTT.

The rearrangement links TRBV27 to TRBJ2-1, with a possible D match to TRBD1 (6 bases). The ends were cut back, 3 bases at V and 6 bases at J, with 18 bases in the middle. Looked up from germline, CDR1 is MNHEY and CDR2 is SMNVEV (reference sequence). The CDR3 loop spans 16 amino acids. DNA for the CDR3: TGTGCCAGCAGTTTGTTATCCAGTCAGGGGCCCAATGAGCAGTTCTTC. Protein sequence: CASSLLSSQGPNEQFF.